Following are 3 T cell receptor beta chains from one sample sequenced in a study of blood T cells in healthy people across ages. A sample-barcoded 5' primer and a J-beta primer mix were used in a second PCR of roughly 6 to 11 cycles. Using its own MiXCR run on the 5' RACE reads, TCRdb lists one record per CDR3 protein. The sample lists roughly 1.5 million distinct CDR3 sequences, about 45% seen once, with approximately 4% in the top ten. The sequenced sample consisted of blood. These TCRs come from a young woman in good health.

The J gene is TRBJ2-1, the V gene TRBV18; 8 nucleotides align to TRBD1. Losses at the gene ends were 2 bases for V and 0 bases for J; bases not matched to a gene: 6. Germline V gene lookup returns CDR1 KGHSH and CDR2 LQKENI. This CDR3 spans 17 amino acids. In nucleotides, the CDR3 is TGTGCCAGCTCACCAGCGGACAGGGAAGGCTCCTACAATGAGCAGTTCTTC. Translating it yields CASSPADREGSYNEQFF.

The gene calls are TRBV12-3 or TRBV12-4 and TRBJ2-3, with D perhaps TRBD1 or TRBD2 (6 bases each). The length of the CDR3 is 15 residues. The germline V and J ends were trimmed by 7 bases and 4 bases, with 18 bases remaining between them. The CDR3, as DNA: TGTGCCAGCACCTTAGGGACTGGGGGGCCAGATACGCAGTATTTT. It yields the protein CASTLGTGGPDTQYF.

This clonotype was picked up a small number of times. This chain links TRBV5-1 with TRBJ2-1; D is ambiguous. Trimming removed 0 bases at V and 6 bases at J, with 13 bases between. CDR1 is SGHRS, CDR2 YFSETQ, per germline. This CDR3 contains 15 residues. In nucleotides, the CDR3 is TGCGCCAGCAGCTTGGCCGGCATCCTAGGCAATGAGCAGTTCTTC. Its protein is CASSLAGILGNEQFF. Looking up the rest from reference TRBV5-1 and TRBJ2-1 gives the full variable domain: KAGVTQTPRYLIKTRGQQVTLSCSPISGHRSVSWYQQTPGQGLQFLFEYFSETQRNKGNFPGRFSGRQFSNSRSEMNVSTLELGDSALYLCASSLAGILGNEQFFGPGTRLTVL.